This record looks at one T cell receptor beta chain sequence and its context. Antigen specificity is unknown. This record belongs to a study of CD8 T cells in ankylosing spondylitis. Overall study findings and caveats: Seemingly distinctive of ankylosing spondylitis blood was a TCR beta motif formed by eight highly homologous variants. Some motif variants had been reported before (in reactive arthritis synovial fluid and blood). Researchers report that disease-linked clones proved CD8+ and relatively rare in peripheral blood.

Trimming cost V 2 bases and J 1 base, with 11 bases left between them. Germline loops: CDR1 SNHLY, CDR2 FYNNEI. This CDR3 is 15 amino acids long. Molecular-barcoded quantitative 5'-RACE produced these TCR beta libraries. TCRdb re-analysed the 5' RACE reads in MiXCR, keeping a single row per CDR3 protein. The sample has approximately 300,000 distinct CDR3 sequences, roughly 20% seen once; the top ten hold about 3.5%. This chain connects TRBV2 to TRBJ1-1, with D possibly being TRBD1 (5 bases). The TCR comes from a female donor with ankylosing spondylitis or in good health (not recorded which). Sequencing was carried out using blood, either unsorted or a sorted T cell fraction (not recorded which). CDR3 in DNA: TGTGCCAGCAGTGAAAGGGGCCAGCGGAACACTGAAGCTTTCTTT. Protein: CASSERGQRNTEAFF.